The following is a T cell receptor beta chain sequence with its context. These data originate in a study of blood T cells in healthy people across ages. The CDR3 extends over 14 amino acids. Germline V gene sequence: CDR1 DFQATT, CDR2 SNEGSKA (reference sequence). Using a J-beta primer mix together with a sample-barcoded 5' primer, a second PCR was run for about 6 to 12 cycles. TCRdb processed the 5' RACE reads anew with MiXCR; each CDR3 protein has one entry. The sample lists about 970,000 distinct CDR3 sequences, 45% to 60% occurring once. The clonotype originates from a woman aged 55-75 years in good health. Material: blood. V usage is TRBV20-1 and J usage is TRBJ2-4; 7 nucleotides agree with TRBD2. The better agreement between TRBJ2-7 and the DNA end casts doubt on the J call. In DNA form, the CDR3 reads TGCAGTGCTGGATTGGGACTACAATCTAACGAGCAGTACTTC. Translating gives CSAGLGLQSNEQYF.